Presented here are 31 T cell receptor beta chains from one specimen sequenced in a study of monozygotic twins with inflammatory bowel disease. TCRdb re-called the 5' RACE reads and shows each CDR3 protein once, DNA omitted. This sample's clone table lists 95,000 to 110,000 distinct CDR3 sequences. The sample was blood. Receptors were obtained from a human donor with ulcerative colitis or Crohn's disease, or a healthy co-twin of an affected twin (not recorded which).

This rearrangement joins TRBV24-1 to TRBJ1-5; TCRdb picks TRBD1, but there is no DNA to check that call. Germline V lookup: CDR1 KGHDR, CDR2 SFDVKD. This CDR3 comprises 15 residues. The CDR3 here is CATSDLGGGDQPQHF.

The chain has TRBV5-1 and TRBJ2-6; TCRdb calls TRBD2, which cannot be checked without DNA. There are 20 residues in the CDR3. The V gene's germline CDR1 is SGHRS and CDR2 YFSETQ. Here the CDR3 reads CASSLEASGRLGNGANVLTF.

The J gene is TRBJ1-1, the V gene TRBV20-1. This CDR3 has 11 residues. The germline V gene encodes CDR1 DFQATT and CDR2 SNEGSKA (reference sequence). The CDR3 here is CSAPSEIEAFF.

CDR3 protein: CASSLDTHQPQHF. This chain connects TRBV5-1 to TRBJ1-5. Germline V CDR1 and CDR2: SGHRS, YFSETQ. CDR3 size: 13 residues.

The V gene is TRBV20-1, the J gene TRBJ1-2; TCRdb selects TRBD1, and the lack of DNA leaves this call unchecked. Germline V gene sequence: CDR1 DFQATT, CDR2 SNEGSKA (reference sequence). CDR3 length: 16 amino acids. The CDR3 here is CSARLPYRTGLYGYTF.

The rearrangement links TRBV11-2 to TRBJ2-1. CDR3 size: 14 residues. Germline-derived CDR1 and CDR2 are SGHAT and FQNNGV. CDR3 residues: CASSLEATYNEQFF.

The chain has TRBV5-1 and TRBJ2-1; TCRdb returns TRBD2, unconfirmable since there is no DNA. The germline V gene encodes CDR1 SGHRS and CDR2 YFSETQ. This CDR3 comprises 15 residues. CDR3 region: CASIRSGRAVDEQFF.

The chain uses TRBV29-1 and TRBJ1-5; TCRdb selects TRBD1, and the lack of DNA leaves this call unchecked. Germline-derived CDR1 and CDR2 are SQVTM and ANQGSEA. CDR3 length: 16 amino acids. The CDR3: CSVGGQGASGNQPQHF.

The chain has TRBV20-1 and TRBJ2-3; TCRdb picks TRBD1, but there is no DNA to check that call. This CDR3 is 15 amino acids long. Germline V gene sequence: CDR1 DFQATT, CDR2 SNEGSKA (reference sequence). The CDR3 loop is CSARDPGQGTDTQYF.

This chain links TRBV11-3 with TRBJ2-4; TCRdb's D call, TRBD1, is unchecked because there is no DNA. CDR1 and CDR2 from the germline V gene are SGHNT and YENEEA. This CDR3 is 15 amino acids long. The CDR3 sequence is CASSEGKGAKNIQYF.

The CDR3 sequence: CSVGGLGTEAFF. This chain connects TRBV29-1 to TRBJ1-1; the D gene TCRdb calls, TRBD1, cannot be checked with no DNA. The V gene's germline CDR1 is SQVTM and CDR2 ANQGSEA. There are 12 residues in the CDR3.

CDR3 loop: CASSLANSNEQFF. This rearrangement joins TRBV7-3 to TRBJ2-1. The germline CDR1 and CDR2 sequences are SGHTA and FQGTGA. There are 13 residues in the CDR3.

The chain uses TRBV6-8 and TRBJ2-2; TCRdb lists TRBD2, though no DNA is available to test this call. The CDR3 sequence is 17 residues long. Germline lookup yields CDR1 MNHGY and CDR2 SAAAGT. The CDR3: CASSIKPTSPNTGELFF.

The V gene is TRBV5-1, the J gene TRBJ2-3; checking the TCRdb D call of TRBD1 is not possible without DNA. The CDR3 consists of 15 residues. Germline CDR1 SGHRS, CDR2 YFSETQ. CDR3 sequence: CASSLFGSGADTQYF.

The rearrangement joins TRBV6-2 or TRBV6-3 to TRBJ2-7; without DNA, the TCRdb call of TRBD2 cannot be checked. CDR3 length: 16 amino acids. The V gene's germline CDR1 is MNHEY and CDR2 SVGEGT. CDR3 region: CASSYLASGISYEQYF.

This chain links TRBV28 with TRBJ1-5; without DNA, the TCRdb call of TRBD1 cannot be checked. The CDR3 loop spans 13 amino acids. Germline assignment: CDR1 MDHEN and CDR2 SYDVKM. CDR3 sequence reads: CASSLTGAGSQHF.

V gene TRBV12-3 or TRBV12-4 combines with J gene TRBJ1-2; TCRdb picks TRBD1, but there is no DNA to check that call. The CDR3 is made up of 12 amino acids. CDR3: CATRDRAYGYTF.

The chain links TRBV30 to TRBJ1-6; TCRdb lists TRBD1, though no DNA is available to test this call. This CDR3 is 17 amino acids long. The V gene's germline CDR1 is GTSNPN and CDR2 SVGIG (reference sequence). CDR3 amino acids: CAWSVGGASSYNSPLHF.

The rearrangement links TRBV4-3 to TRBJ2-1. The CDR3 extends over 12 amino acids. Germline assignment: CDR1 LGHNA and CDR2 YSLEER. The CDR3: CASSQVHNEQFF.

The V call is TRBV7-6, the J call TRBJ2-1; TCRdb's assignment of TRBD2 cannot be checked, as there is no DNA. In germline, CDR1 is SGHVS, CDR2 FNYEAQ. This CDR3 is 17 amino acids long. CDR3: CASSLAIGAGGRNEQFF.

This chain joins TRBV12-3 or TRBV12-4 and TRBJ2-3; TCRdb lists TRBD1, though no DNA is available to test this call. The CDR3 has 13 amino acids. CDR3 sequence reads: CASSRRGADTQYF.

V usage is TRBV4-3 and J usage is TRBJ2-3; TCRdb gives TRBD1 as the D gene, but with no DNA this cannot be confirmed. The CDR3 covers 17 residues. CDR1 LGHNA and CDR2 YSLEER come from the germline V gene. The CDR3 loop reads CASSQEGTGASTDTQYF.

The chain combines TRBV3-1 with TRBJ1-2. CDR1 LGHDT and CDR2 YNNKEL come from the germline V gene (reference sequence). This CDR3 has 13 residues. The CDR3 region is CASSQESQRGYTF.

V gene TRBV20-1 combines with J gene TRBJ1-6; TCRdb calls TRBD1, which cannot be checked without DNA. The CDR3 runs 15 residues. The germline V gene has CDR1 DFQATT and CDR2 SNEGSKA (reference sequence). CDR3 residues: CSAAKAGQDNSPLHF.

This chain joins TRBV12-3 or TRBV12-4 and TRBJ2-4; without DNA, the TCRdb call of TRBD1 cannot be checked. The CDR3 is made up of 15 amino acids. The CDR3 loop reads CASSLFWSGKAAQYF.

The chain links TRBV12-3 or TRBV12-4 to TRBJ2-3; the D gene TCRdb calls, TRBD2, cannot be checked with no DNA. This CDR3 region has 15 residues. The CDR3 sequence: CASSFLASSTDTQYF.

The chain has TRBV30 and TRBJ2-2; TCRdb's assignment of TRBD1 cannot be checked, as there is no DNA. This CDR3 region has 15 residues. CDR1 is GTSNPN and CDR2 is SVGIG in the germline V gene (reference sequence). CDR3 amino acids: CAWRPGDRNTGELFF.

The rearrangement uses TRBV20-1 and TRBJ1-1. CDR3 length: 13 residues. The germline V gene has CDR1 DFQATT and CDR2 SNEGSKA (reference sequence). The CDR3 loop is CSARGSVLREAFF.

The chain joins TRBV12-3 or TRBV12-4 to TRBJ1-4; TCRdb's D call, TRBD1, is unchecked because there is no DNA. The CDR3 extends over 14 amino acids. The CDR3 here is CASSHRAAGEKLFF.

The chain has TRBV10-3 and TRBJ1-2; the TRBD1 assignment by TCRdb is unverifiable without DNA. The germline V gene encodes CDR1 ENHRY and CDR2 SYGVKD. There are 16 residues in the CDR3. The chain's CDR3 is CAISPQQPTPGYGYTF.

The CDR3 loop is CASSQGHNGGYEQYF. The chain combines TRBV4-3 with TRBJ2-7; there is no DNA to check the TCRdb D call of TRBD1. The CDR3 extends over 15 amino acids. Germline CDR1 is LGHNA and CDR2 is YSLEER.